This section outlines one T cell receptor (beta chain) sequence together with its context. As yet, its antigen is unknown. The data belong to a study of CD8 T cells in ankylosing spondylitis. Study-level points and caveats: The study identified a TCR beta motif of several highly homologous variants that appeared characteristic of ankylosing spondylitis blood. Earlier studies detected some motif variants in reactive arthritis synovial fluid and blood. The authors reported significant enrichment of disease-linked clones in matched ankylosing spondylitis synovial fluid.

This CDR3 spans 17 amino acids. J was trimmed by 3 bases and V by 3 bases; bases with no gene match: 4. Germline CDR1 reads LGHNA; CDR2 reads YNFKEQ. TCR beta libraries were made by quantitative 5'-RACE with molecular barcodes. TCRdb ran MiXCR on the 5' RACE reads and lists one entry per CDR3 protein. The repertoire consists of around 25,000 distinct CDR3 sequences, with roughly 13% occurring once and the leading ten covering 35%. The sequence was obtained from a male donor with ankylosing spondylitis or in good health (not recorded which). Sequenced: blood. The genes are TRBV4-2 and TRBJ2-3; 15 nucleotides line up with TRBD2. Written as DNA, the CDR3 is TGTGCCAGCAGCCAGGGACTAGCGGGAGGAATGACAGATACGCAGTATTTT. Its protein product is CASSQGLAGGMTDTQYF.